Sequencing of this T cell receptor (beta chain) was carried out in a study of blood T cell repertoires in COVID-19 (dated by TCRdb to the early 2020s). A note on the overall study: Samples from collaborators originated in the United States, Italy and Spain and spanned both the acute and convalescent phases of COVID-19. Sample metadata almost always included a de-identified subject ID, COVID-19 status, age in years and sex. Samples came from the ongoing ImmuneRACE study (first 160 participants) plus 1,254 subjects from 6 global collaborators. HLA class I and class II types, where available, came from metadata supplied by the sample provider rather than from assay-based typing. The dataset comprised deeply sampled blood TCRbeta repertoires from subjects exposed to, actively infected with, or recovered from COVID-19. The repertoires were released in a freely available public database intended as a resource for research on the immune response to SARS-CoV-2. The material from the prospective study consisted of cDNA or gDNA derived from T cells, B-cell-depleted T cells, or PBMCs. Results and caveats for the whole study, not just this receptor: Clinical and demographic metadata were provided uncurated, with the amount varying by source and participant.

TCRbeta CDR3 regions were amplified from genomic DNA using the immunoSEQ Assay, a bias-controlled multiplex PCR. In the paper's pipeline: Within the assay, amplification of reference gene primers was used to estimate how many nucleated cells each sample contained. Sequence reads were collapsed and filtered to measure the absolute abundance of every unique TCRbeta CDR3 rearrangement. Productive Simpson clonality was computed per sample as the square root of Simpson's diversity index over productive rearrangements. TCRdb stores this immuneACCESS table with in-frame sequences only. Part of the clones is absent; in the studies checked, under half of the shortfall reflects unresolved V genes, and no reason is known for the rest. That table supplies the V and J calls and clone size; D and trimming were determined from the DNA. In all, the sample holds around 190,000 clones, and about nine tenths of those were seen once. In total, the top ten clones hold 9% of the sample.

This clone was picked up one time. It has no known antigen specificity. One base away there is no much larger clone; base qualities are not given. In the prospective study, participants were about 18 to 89 years old, resided in 20 to 30 geographic areas of the United States, and were enrolled through a virtual design. In the prospective study, cohorts were assigned on the basis of participant-reported clinical history obtained from a screening survey and a study questionnaire. ImmuneRACE Cohort 3 recovered participants were defined by two consecutive negative NP/OP PCR tests, healthcare professional clearance, or symptom resolution. Mobile phlebotomists in the prospective study collected whole blood, serum and a nasopharyngeal or oropharyngeal swab from every participant. Prospective study participants could optionally give additional blood draws and questionnaires over an approximately two-month period. Before DNA extraction, blood samples from the prospective study were shipped at room temperature or frozen.

CDR1 and CDR2 are drawn from the germline V gene (reference sequence): LNHDA, SQIVND. The junction shows trimming of 5 bases on V and 9 bases on J, plus 9 bases between the germline ends. The CDR3 spans 11 residues, from the cysteine through the phenylalanine. CDR3 DNA only is kept here, 33 bases in frame from base 1. The sequence derives from a woman younger than 30 who had recovered from COVID-19. Recombination connected TRBV19 to TRBJ2-3; TRBD1 could be the D gene, as 6 bases match. Sequencing was carried out using PBMCs or T cells enriched from blood (not recorded which). Read as DNA, the sequence is TGTGCCAGTAGTCGACAGGAGACGCAGTATTTT. The translation is CASSRQETQYF.